This passage covers 16 T cell receptor beta chains from one sample sequenced in a study of cytomegalovirus exposure and HLA in healthy donors. It was with 60 Vbeta and 13 Jbeta primers that the PCR ran. Some clones are missing from TCRdb's copy, which holds only in-frame ones; the method was immunoSEQ multiplex PCR. The sample comprises around 98,000 clones, 75% to 85% of which are singletons, and about 4% rests with the top ten. Source material: PBMCs. The receptors stem from a woman aged 35 to 49 in good health and CMV-seronegative.

The rearrangement joins TRBV10-3 to TRBJ1-4, with unresolved D. Germline CDR1 ENHRY, CDR2 SYGVKD. The V end was cut by 0 bases, the J end by 3 bases, with 8 bases between. The CDR3 length is 15 residues. CDR3 residues: CAISESAKANEKLFF. The CDR3 DNA follows: TGTGCCATCAGTGAGTCTGCGAAAGCTAATGAAAAACTGTTTTTT.

The V call is TRBV5-6, the J call TRBJ1-2, with D possibly matching TRBD1 (6 bases). This CDR3 has 15 amino acids. From germline, CDR1 is SGHDT and CDR2 YYEEEE. Trimming shortened V by 1 base and J by 7 bases, and 17 bases separated the two germline ends. CDR3 sequence: CASSLRDTGVGGYTF. The DNA of the CDR3 is TGTGCCAGCAGCTTGAGGGACACCGGAGTGGGTGGCTACACCTTC. Based on the CDR3 plus reference TRBV5-6 and TRBJ1-2, the full variable domain is DAGVTQSPTHLIKTRGQQVTLRCSPKSGHDTVSWYQQALGQGPQFIFQYYEEEERQRGNFPDRFSGHQFPNYSSELNVNALLLGDSALYLCASSLRDTGVGGYTFGSGTRLTVV.

The chain is built from TRBV5-4 and TRBJ2-2; 12 bases map to TRBD2. CDR3 length: 17 residues. Germline CDR1 and CDR2: SGHNT and YYREEE (reference sequence). The V gene end was trimmed by 6 bases and the J gene end by 1 base; junction bases not matched to a gene: 7. The CDR3 loop reads CASTQPGLAGNTGELFF. CDR3 DNA sequence: TGTGCCAGCACCCAACCGGGACTAGCGGGGAACACCGGGGAGCTGTTTTTT.

CDR3 loop: CASSYEQQGYGYTF. CDR3 nucleotide sequence: TGTGCCAGCAGTTACGAACAACAGGGCTATGGCTACACCTTC. The J gene is TRBJ1-2, the V gene TRBV6-5; perhaps TRBD1 as D (6 bases). CDR3 size: 14 residues. CDR1 is MNHEY, CDR2 SVGAGI, per germline. V was trimmed by 2 bases and J by 4 bases, leaving 11 bases between them.

The chain recombines TRBV5-4 with TRBJ1-4; TRBD1 matches at 7 bases. The CDR3 has 14 residues. V was clipped by 4 bases and J by 11 bases; unmatched bases: 11. Germline V gene lookup returns CDR1 SGHNT and CDR2 YYREEE (reference sequence). The CDR3 region has the DNA TGTGCCAGCAGCCCGGACAGGCCTGAGTGGAAACTGTTTTTT. Its protein is CASSPDRPEWKLFF.

The chain uses TRBV30 and TRBJ2-7; D gene ambiguous. The CDR3 has 11 amino acids. The V gene lost 0 bases and the J gene lost 4 bases, with 4 bases spanning the gap. Germline V gene lookup returns CDR1 GTSNPN and CDR2 SVGIG (reference sequence). CDR3 DNA: TGTGCCTGGAGTGTTAGTTACGAGCAGTACTTC. It yields the protein CAWSVSYEQYF.

The rearrangement links TRBV30 to TRBJ1-1; D is perhaps TRBD1 (5 bases). V lost 5 bases, J lost 1 base, and 14 bases lay in between. The CDR3 has 14 residues. Germline values: CDR1 GTSNPN, CDR2 SVGIG (reference sequence). The CDR3 DNA sequence: TGTGCCTGGGGAAAAAGCAGGGCGAACACTGAAGCTTTCTTT. Amino acids: CAWGKSRANTEAFF. Combining the CDR3 with reference TRBV30 and TRBJ1-1 gives the whole variable domain SQTIHQWPATLVQPVGSPLSLECTVEGTSNPNLYWYRQAAGRGLQLLFYSVGIGQISSEVPQNLSASRPQDRQFILSSKKLLLSDSGFYLCAWGKSRANTEAFFGQGTRLTVV.

This chain links TRBV6-1 with TRBJ2-7; 7 nucleotides agree with TRBD2. The germline V gene encodes CDR1 MNHNS and CDR2 SASEGT. The trim removed 1 base at V and 3 bases at J, leaving 6 bases unmatched. This CDR3 spans 15 amino acids. Written as DNA, the CDR3 is TGTGCCAGCAGTGAAGATGGGGGGGGAAGCTACGAGCAGTACTTC. It codes for CASSEDGGGSYEQYF.

This clone was seen a single time. CDR3 amino acids: CASSFTARLSSYNSPLHF. In DNA, the CDR3 is TGTGCCAGCAGTTTCACAGCTCGCCTCAGCTCCTATAATTCACCCCTCCACTTT. The chain recombines TRBV27 with TRBJ1-6; D is ambiguous. With 3 bases removed from V and 0 bases from J, the gap between germline ends came to 15 bases. The CDR3 contains 18 residues. From germline, CDR1 is MNHEY and CDR2 SMNVEV (reference sequence).

The gene calls are TRBV27 and TRBJ2-3; a weak D match, TRBD2 (6 bases). Per germline, CDR1 MNHEY and CDR2 SMNVEV (reference sequence). V lost 5 bases and J 6 bases, leaving 15 bases between the germline ends. The CDR3 sequence is 14 residues long. The CDR3 DNA is TGTGCCAGCAGTCTACCCGAAGGAGGGGATACGCAGTATTTT. Protein product: CASSLPEGGDTQYF.

The CDR3 sequence: CATRGTGGSSPLHF. CDR3 DNA sequence: TGTGCCACCCGAGGGACAGGGGGAAGTTCACCCCTCCACTTT. This sequence joins TRBV19 and TRBJ1-6; 11 bases map to TRBD1. Germline loops: CDR1 LNHDA, CDR2 SQIVND (reference sequence). This CDR3 contains 14 residues. Trimming removed 10 bases from V and 9 bases from J; junction bases left unmatched: 8.

The chain has TRBV4-1 and TRBJ2-5; 9 nucleotides align to TRBD2. The CDR3 length is 16 residues. Germline CDR1 and CDR2: MGHRA and YSYEKL. With V trimmed by 0 bases and J by 5 bases, 7 bases remained unmatched. The CDR3 sequence: CASSQEGLAGSETQYF. The CDR3 DNA reads as TGCGCCAGCAGCCAAGAAGGCCTAGCGGGGAGCGAGACCCAGTACTTC.

The chain combines TRBV6-5 with TRBJ2-5; TRBD1 agrees at 8 bases. V lost 6 bases and J lost 2; bases outside the gene matches: 5. This CDR3 comprises 14 residues. CDR1 is MNHEY, CDR2 SVGAGI, per germline. For the CDR3, the DNA is TGTGCCAGCAGCCGACGGACAGGGCAAGAGACCCAGTACTTC. Translated: CASSRRTGQETQYF.

This sequence joins TRBV4-2 and TRBJ1-1; 9 bases map to TRBD1. Germline values: CDR1 LGHNA, CDR2 YNFKEQ. The CDR3 has 17 residues. The ends lost 0 bases at V and 0 bases at J; junction bases unmatched: 5. The CDR3 DNA reads TGTGCCAGCAGCCAAGATCTGACAGGGGGGATGAACACTGAAGCTTTCTTT. This translates into CASSQDLTGGMNTEAFF.

The chain recombines TRBV7-2 with TRBJ2-1; 9 positions match TRBD1. V lost 3 bases to trimming and J lost 6 bases; unmatched junction nucleotides: 6. The CDR3 consists of 15 residues. CDR1 is SGHTA and CDR2 is FQGNSA in the germline V gene. In DNA form, the CDR3 reads TGTGCCAGCAGCTTGACAGGGGGAAAGATCAATGAGCAGTTCTTC. Its translation: CASSLTGGKINEQFF.

The chain recombines TRBV5-1 with TRBJ2-3; D gene uncertain. Germline V gene lookup returns CDR1 SGHRS and CDR2 YFSETQ. The CDR3 covers 12 residues. V lost 3 bases, J lost 4 bases, and 6 bases lay in between. CDR3 amino acids: CASSSEADTQYF. In DNA, the CDR3 is TGCGCCAGCAGCTCAGAGGCAGATACGCAGTATTTT.